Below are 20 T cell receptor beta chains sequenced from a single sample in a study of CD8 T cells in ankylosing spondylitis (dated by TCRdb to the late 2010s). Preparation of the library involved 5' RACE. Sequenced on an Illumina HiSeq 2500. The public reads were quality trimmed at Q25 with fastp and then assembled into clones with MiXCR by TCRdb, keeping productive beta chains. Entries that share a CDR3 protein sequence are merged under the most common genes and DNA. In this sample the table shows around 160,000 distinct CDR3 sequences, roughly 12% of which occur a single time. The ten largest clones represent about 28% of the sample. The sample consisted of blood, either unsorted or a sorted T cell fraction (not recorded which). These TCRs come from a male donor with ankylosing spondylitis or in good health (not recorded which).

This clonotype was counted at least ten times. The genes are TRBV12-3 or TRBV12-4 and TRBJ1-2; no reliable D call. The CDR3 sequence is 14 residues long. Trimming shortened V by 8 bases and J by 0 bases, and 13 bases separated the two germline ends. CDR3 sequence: CASGVIPTNYGYTF. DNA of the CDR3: TGTGCCAGCGGGGTTATACCTACTAACTATGGCTACACCTTC.

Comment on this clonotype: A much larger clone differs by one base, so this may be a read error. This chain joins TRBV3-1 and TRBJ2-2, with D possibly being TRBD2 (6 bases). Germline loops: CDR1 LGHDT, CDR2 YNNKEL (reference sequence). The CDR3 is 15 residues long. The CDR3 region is CATQKNGGYTGEVFF. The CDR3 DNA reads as TGTGCCACCCAAAAAAACGGGGGTTACACCGGGGAGGTGTTTTTT.

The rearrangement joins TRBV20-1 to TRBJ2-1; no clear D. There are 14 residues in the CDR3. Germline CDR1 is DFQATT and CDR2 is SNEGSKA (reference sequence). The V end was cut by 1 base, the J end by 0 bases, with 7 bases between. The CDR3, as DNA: TGCAGTGCTAGAGGCGGAAGCTCCTACAATGAGCAGTTCTTC. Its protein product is CSARGGSSYNEQFF.

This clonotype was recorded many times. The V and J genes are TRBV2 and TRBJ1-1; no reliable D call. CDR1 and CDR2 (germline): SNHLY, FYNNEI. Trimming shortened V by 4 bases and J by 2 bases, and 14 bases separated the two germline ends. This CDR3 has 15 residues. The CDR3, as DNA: TGTGCCAGCAGTGGCGACGGACCACCTAACACTGAAGCTTTCTTT. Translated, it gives CASSGDGPPNTEAFF.

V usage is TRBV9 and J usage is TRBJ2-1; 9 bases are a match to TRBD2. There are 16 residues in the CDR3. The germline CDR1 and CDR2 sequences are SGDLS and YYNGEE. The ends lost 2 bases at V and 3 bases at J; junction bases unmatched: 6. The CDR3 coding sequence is TGTGCCAGCAGCGTTGCGTGGCGGGGGGGCTACAATGAGCAGTTCTTC. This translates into CASSVAWRGGYNEQFF.

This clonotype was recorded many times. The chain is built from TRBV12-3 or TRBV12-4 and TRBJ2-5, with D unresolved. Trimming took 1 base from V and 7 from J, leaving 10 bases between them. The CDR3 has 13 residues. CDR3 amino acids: CASSLGGSPTQYF. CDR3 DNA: TGTGCCAGCAGTTTAGGTGGTAGCCCGACCCAGTACTTC.

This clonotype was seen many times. Here the CDR3 reads CASSLAGTVSTDTQYF. Written as DNA, the CDR3 is TGCGCCAGCAGCTTGGCCGGGACGGTTAGCACAGATACGCAGTATTTT. The V and J genes are TRBV5-1 and TRBJ2-3; possibly TRBD1 or TRBD2 for D (5 bases each). This CDR3 region has 16 residues. Germline V gene sequence: CDR1 SGHRS, CDR2 YFSETQ. Trimming cost V 0 bases and J 0 bases, with 11 bases left between them. Full variable domain (rest looked up from reference TRBV5-1 and TRBJ2-3): KAGVTQTPRYLIKTRGQQVTLSCSPISGHRSVSWYQQTPGQGLQFLFEYFSETQRNKGNFPGRFSGRQFSNSRSEMNVSTLELGDSALYLCASSLAGTVSTDTQYFGPGTRLTVL.

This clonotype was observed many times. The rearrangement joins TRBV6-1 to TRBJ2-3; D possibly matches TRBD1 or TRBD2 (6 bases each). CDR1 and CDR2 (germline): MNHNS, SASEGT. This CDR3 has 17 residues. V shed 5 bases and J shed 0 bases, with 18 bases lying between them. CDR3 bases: TGTGCCAGCAGTCCCCGACTAGGGGGTTCTAGCACAGATACGCAGTATTTT. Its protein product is CASSPRLGGSSTDTQYF.

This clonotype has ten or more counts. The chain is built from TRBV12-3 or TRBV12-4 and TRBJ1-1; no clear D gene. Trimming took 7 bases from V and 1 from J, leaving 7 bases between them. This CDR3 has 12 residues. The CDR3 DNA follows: TGTGCCAGCAATCCGGGGAACACTGAAGCTTTCTTT. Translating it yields CASNPGNTEAFF.

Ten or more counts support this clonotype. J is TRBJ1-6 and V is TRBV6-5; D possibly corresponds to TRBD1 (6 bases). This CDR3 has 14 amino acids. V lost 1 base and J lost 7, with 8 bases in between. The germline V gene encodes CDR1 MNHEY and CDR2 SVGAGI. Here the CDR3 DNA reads TGTGCCAGCAGTTACTTCGGACAGAATTCACCCCTCCACTTT. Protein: CASSYFGQNSPLHF.

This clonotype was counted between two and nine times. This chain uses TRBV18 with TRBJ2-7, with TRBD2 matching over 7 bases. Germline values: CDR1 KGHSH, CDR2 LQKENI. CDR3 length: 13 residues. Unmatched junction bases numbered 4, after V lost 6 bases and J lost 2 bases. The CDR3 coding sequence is TGTGCCAGCTCGGGACTACCTACCTACGAGCAGTACTTC. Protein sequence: CASSGLPTYEQYF.

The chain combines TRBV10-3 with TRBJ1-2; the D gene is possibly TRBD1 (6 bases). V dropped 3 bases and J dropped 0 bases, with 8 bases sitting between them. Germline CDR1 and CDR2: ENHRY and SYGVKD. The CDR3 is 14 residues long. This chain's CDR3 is CAISDPGANYGYTF. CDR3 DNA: TGTGCCATCAGTGACCCAGGGGCTAACTATGGCTACACCTTC.

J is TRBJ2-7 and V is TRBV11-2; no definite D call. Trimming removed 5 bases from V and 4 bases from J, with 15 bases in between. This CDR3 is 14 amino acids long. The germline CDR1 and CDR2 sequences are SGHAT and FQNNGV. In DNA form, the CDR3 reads TGTGCCAGCAGCGAGATTCCGGGTAATTACGAGCAGTACTTC. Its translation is CASSEIPGNYEQYF.

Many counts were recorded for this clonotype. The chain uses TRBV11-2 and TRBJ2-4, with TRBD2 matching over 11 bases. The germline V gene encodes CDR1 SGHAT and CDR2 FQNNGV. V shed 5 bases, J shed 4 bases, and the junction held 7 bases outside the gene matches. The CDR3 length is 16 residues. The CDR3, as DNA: TGTGCCAGCAGCACAAGGACTAGCGGGCTAAAAAACATTCAGTACTTC. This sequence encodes CASSTRTSGLKNIQYF. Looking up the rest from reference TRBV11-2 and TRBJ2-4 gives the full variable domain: EAGVAQSPRYKIIEKRQSVAFWCNPISGHATLYWYQQILGQGPKLLIQFQNNGVVDDSQLPKDRFSAERLKGVDSTLKIQPAKLEDSAVYLCASSTRTSGLKNIQYFGAGTRLSVL.

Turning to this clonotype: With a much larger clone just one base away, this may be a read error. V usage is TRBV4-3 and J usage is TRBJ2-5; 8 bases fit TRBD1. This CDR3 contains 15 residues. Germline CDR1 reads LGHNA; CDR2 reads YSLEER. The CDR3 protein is CVSSQAGGGRKTQYF. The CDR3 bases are TGCGTCAGCAGCCAAGCAGGGGGCGGTCGGAAGACCCAGTACTTC.

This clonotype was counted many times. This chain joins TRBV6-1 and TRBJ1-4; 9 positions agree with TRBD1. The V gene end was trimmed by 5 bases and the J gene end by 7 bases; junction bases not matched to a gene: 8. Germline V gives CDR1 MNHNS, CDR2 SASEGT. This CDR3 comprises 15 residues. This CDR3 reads CASSPPGQGREKLFF. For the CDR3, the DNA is TGTGCCAGCAGTCCTCCGGGACAGGGTCGTGAAAAACTGTTTTTT.

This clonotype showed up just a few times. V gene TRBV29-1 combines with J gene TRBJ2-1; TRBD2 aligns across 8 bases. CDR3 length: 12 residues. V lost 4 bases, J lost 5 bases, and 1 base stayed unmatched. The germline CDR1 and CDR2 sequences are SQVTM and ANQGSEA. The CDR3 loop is CSVALADNEQFF. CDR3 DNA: TGCAGCGTTGCACTAGCGGACAATGAGCAGTTCTTC.

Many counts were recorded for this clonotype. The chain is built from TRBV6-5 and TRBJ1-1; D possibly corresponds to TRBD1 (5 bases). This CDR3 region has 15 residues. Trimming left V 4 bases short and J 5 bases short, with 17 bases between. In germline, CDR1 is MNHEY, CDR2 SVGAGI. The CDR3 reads CASSSRAGSKTEAFF. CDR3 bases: TGTGCCAGCAGTTCCAGGGCAGGAAGTAAAACTGAAGCTTTCTTT.

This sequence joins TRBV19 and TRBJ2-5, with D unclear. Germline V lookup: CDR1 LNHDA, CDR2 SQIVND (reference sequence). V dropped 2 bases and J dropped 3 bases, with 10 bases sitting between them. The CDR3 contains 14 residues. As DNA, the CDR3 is TGTGCCAGTAGTATACGCGGCCTAGAAGAGACCCAGTACTTC. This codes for CASSIRGLEETQYF. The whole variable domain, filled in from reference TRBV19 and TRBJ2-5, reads DGGITQSPKYLFRKEGQNVTLSCEQNLNHDAMYWYRQDPGQGLRLIYYSQIVNDFQKGDIAEGYSVSREKKESFPLTVTSAQKNPTAFYLCASSIRGLEETQYFGPGTRLLVL.

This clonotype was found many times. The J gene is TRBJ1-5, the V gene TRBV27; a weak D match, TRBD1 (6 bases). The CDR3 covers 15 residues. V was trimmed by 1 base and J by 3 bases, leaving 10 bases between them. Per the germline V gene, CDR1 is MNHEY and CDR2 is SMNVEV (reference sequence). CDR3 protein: CASSLLPGANQPQHF. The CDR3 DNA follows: TGTGCCAGCAGTTTATTACCGGGGGCCAATCAGCCCCAGCATTTT.